This TCR beta chain stems from a study of blood T cell repertoires in COVID-19. For the study at large: Spain, Italy and the United States supplied samples that represented acute and convalescent COVID-19. Sources were T cells, B-cell-depleted T cells, or PBMCs; the material itself was cDNA or gDNA.

How the authors handled the data: Amplification of reference gene primers provided the estimated nucleated cell counts. The data were produced by immunoSEQ multiplex PCR, yet TCRdb's version contains in-frame clones alone and is incomplete. Clone size and the V and J calls come from that table; the DNA yielded D and trimming. The sample carries 35,000 to 45,000 clones, 88% recorded once. Trimming cost V 5 bases and J 2 bases, with 15 bases left between them. The length of the CDR3 is 15 residues. CDR1 is SNHLY, CDR2 FYNNEI, per germline. Sequencing was done on a sample of peripheral blood. The chain couples TRBV2 to TRBJ2-5; D is perhaps TRBD2 (5 bases). The origin of this receptor is a human donor in a cohort sampled during active COVID-19. CDR3 DNA: TGTGCCAGCAGTAAAGAGGCGGGTGGGCAAGAGACCCAGTACTTC. Its protein product is CASSKEAGGQETQYF.